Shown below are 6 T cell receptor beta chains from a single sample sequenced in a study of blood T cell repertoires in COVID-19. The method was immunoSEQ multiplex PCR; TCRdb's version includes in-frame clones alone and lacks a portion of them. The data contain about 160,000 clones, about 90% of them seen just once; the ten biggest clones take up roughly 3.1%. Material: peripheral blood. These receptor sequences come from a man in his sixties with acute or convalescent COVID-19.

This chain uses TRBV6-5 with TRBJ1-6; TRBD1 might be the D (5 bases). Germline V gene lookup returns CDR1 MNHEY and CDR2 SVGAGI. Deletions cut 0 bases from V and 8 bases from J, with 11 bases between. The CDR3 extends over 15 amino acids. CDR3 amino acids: CASSYSQGGYSPLHF. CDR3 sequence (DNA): TGTGCCAGCAGTTACTCGCAGGGAGGTTATTCACCCCTCCACTTT.

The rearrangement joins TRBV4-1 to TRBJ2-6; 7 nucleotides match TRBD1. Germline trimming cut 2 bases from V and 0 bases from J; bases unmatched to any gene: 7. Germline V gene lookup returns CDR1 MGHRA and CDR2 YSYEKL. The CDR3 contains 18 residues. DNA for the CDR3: TGCGCCAGCAGCCAAAGCCGGGACAGTGGCTCTGGGGCCAACGTCCTGACTTTC. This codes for CASSQSRDSGSGANVLTF.

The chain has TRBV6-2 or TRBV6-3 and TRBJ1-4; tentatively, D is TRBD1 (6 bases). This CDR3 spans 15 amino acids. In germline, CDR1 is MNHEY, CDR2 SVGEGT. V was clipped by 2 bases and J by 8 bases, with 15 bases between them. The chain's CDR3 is CASSYGQGIGEKLFF. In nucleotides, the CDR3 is TGTGCCAGCAGTTACGGCCAGGGGATAGGGGAAAAACTGTTTTTT.

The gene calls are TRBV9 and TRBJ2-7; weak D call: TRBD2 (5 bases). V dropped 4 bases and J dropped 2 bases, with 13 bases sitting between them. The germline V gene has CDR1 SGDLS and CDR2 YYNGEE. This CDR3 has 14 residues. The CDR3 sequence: CASSRLPRTYEQYF. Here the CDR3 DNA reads TGTGCCAGCAGCAGACTACCCCGAACCTACGAGCAGTACTTC.

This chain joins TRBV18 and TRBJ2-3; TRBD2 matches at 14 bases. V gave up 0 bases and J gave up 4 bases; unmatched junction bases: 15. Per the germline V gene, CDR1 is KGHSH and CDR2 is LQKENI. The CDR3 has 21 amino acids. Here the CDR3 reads CASSPPGLAGALRGESDTQYF. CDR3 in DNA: TGTGCCAGCTCACCACCGGGACTAGCGGGGGCCCTCAGAGGGGAGTCAGATACGCAGTATTTT.

DNA of the CDR3: TGTGCCAGCAGCCCGCCCCCAGGGAACACCGGGGAGCTGTTTTTT. As protein: CASSPPPGNTGELFF. V gene TRBV5-4 combines with J gene TRBJ2-2; D gene ambiguous. Germline-derived CDR1 and CDR2 are SGHNT and YYREEE (reference sequence). Trimming took 4 bases from V and 1 from J, leaving 11 bases between them. The CDR3 covers 15 residues.